Here is one T cell receptor (beta chain) with its context. Germline CDR1 reads SEHNR; CDR2 reads FQNEAQ (reference sequence). The junction had 4 bases not matched to a gene; V was cut back by 2 bases and J by 2 bases. The CDR3 consists of 16 residues. The protocol was immunoSEQ multiplex PCR, while the TCRdb copy is restricted to in-frame clones and leaves out a portion. The profile shows some 350,000 clones, 80% to 90% of them singletons. The record originates from a study of blood T cell repertoires in COVID-19. Looking at the study overall: The analysed material was cDNA or gDNA that came from T cells, B-cell-depleted T cells, or PBMCs.

The sequence derives from a man younger than 45 with active or convalescent COVID-19. The material sequenced was peripheral blood. The chain carries TRBV7-9 and TRBJ2-1, with 9 bases lining up with TRBD2. CDR3 loop: CASSLIAGATYNEQFF. CDR3 coding DNA: TGTGCCAGCAGCTTAATAGCGGGAGCCACCTACAATGAGCAGTTCTTC.